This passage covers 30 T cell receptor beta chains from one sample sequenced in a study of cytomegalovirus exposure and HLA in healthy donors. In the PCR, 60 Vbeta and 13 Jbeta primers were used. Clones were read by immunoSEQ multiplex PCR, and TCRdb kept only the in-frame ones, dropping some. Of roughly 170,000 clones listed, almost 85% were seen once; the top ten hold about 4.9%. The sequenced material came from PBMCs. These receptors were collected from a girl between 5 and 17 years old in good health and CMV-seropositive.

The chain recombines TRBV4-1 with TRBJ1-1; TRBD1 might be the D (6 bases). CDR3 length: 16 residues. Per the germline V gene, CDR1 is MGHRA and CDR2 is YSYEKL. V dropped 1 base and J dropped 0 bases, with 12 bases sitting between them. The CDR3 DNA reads TGCGCCAGCAGCCAAGGAAGGGGGATGATGAACACTGAAGCTTTCTTT. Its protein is CASSQGRGMMNTEAFF.

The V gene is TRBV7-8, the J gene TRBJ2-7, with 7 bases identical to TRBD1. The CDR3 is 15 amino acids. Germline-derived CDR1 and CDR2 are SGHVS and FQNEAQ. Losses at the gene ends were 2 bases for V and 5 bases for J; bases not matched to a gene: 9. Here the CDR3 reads CASSLKQGQRHEQYF. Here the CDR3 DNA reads TGTGCCAGCAGCTTAAAACAGGGGCAACGGCACGAGCAGTACTTC.

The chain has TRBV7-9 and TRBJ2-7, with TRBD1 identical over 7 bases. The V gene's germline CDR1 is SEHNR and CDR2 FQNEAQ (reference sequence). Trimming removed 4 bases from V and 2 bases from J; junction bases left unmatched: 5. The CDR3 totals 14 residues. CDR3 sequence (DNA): TGTGCCAGCAGCTCCGGACAGGATACCTACGAGCAGTACTTC. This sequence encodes CASSSGQDTYEQYF. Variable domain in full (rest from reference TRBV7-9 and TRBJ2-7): DTGVSQNPRHKITKRGQNVTFRCDPISEHNRLYWYRQTLGQGPEFLTYFQNEAQLEKSRLLSDRFSAERPKGSFSTLEIQRTEQGDSAMYLCASSSGQDTYEQYFGPGTRLTVT.

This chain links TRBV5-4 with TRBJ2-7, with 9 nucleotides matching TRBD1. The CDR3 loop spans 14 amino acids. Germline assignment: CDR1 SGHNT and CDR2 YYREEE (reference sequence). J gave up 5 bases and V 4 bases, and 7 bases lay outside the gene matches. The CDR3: CASSETGTGNEQYF. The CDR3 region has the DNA TGTGCCAGCAGCGAGACCGGGACAGGGAACGAGCAGTACTTC.

The DNA of the CDR3 is TGTGCCAGCTCACCACCGTGGCAGGGATACGGGGAGCTGTTTTTT. The encoded protein is CASSPPWQGYGELFF. The J gene is TRBJ2-2, the V gene TRBV18, with D possibly being TRBD1 (5 bases). Trimming removed 0 bases at V and 7 bases at J, with 12 bases between. Looked up from germline, CDR1 is KGHSH and CDR2 is LQKENI. The CDR3 runs to 15 residues.

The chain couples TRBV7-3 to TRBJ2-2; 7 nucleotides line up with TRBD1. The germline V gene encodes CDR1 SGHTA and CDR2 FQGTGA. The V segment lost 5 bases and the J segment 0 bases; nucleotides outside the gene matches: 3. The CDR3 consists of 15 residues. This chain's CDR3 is CASSTGASNTGELFF. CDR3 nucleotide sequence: TGTGCCAGCAGCACAGGGGCTTCGAACACCGGGGAGCTGTTTTTT.

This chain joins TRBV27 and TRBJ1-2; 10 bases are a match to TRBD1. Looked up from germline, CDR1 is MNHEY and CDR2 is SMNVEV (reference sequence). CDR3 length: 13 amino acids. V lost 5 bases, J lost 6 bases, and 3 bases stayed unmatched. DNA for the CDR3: TGTGCCAGCAGTGACAGGGGGCTGGATGGCTACACCTTC. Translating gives CASSDRGLDGYTF.

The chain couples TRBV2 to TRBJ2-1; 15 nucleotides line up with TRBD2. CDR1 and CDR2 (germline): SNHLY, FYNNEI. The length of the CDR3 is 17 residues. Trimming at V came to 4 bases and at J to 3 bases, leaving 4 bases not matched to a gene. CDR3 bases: TGTGCCAGCAGTGGGACTAGCGGGGGGGCGTTCTACAATGAGCAGTTCTTC. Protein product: CASSGTSGGAFYNEQFF.

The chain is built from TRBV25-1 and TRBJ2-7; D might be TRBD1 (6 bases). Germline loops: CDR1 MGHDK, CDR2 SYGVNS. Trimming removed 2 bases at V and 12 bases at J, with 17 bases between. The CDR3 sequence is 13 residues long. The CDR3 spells CASSEIKRTAAYF. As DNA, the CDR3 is TGTGCCAGCAGTGAAATTAAGCGGACAGCAGCGTACTTC.

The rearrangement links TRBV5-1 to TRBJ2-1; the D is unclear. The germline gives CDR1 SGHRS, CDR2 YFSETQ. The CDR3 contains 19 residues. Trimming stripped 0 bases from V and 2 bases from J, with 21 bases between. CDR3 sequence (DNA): TGCGCCAGCAGCTTGGCCCCCGGTGGTAGCCGGATCACCTACAATGAGCAGTTCTTC. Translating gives CASSLAPGGSRITYNEQFF.

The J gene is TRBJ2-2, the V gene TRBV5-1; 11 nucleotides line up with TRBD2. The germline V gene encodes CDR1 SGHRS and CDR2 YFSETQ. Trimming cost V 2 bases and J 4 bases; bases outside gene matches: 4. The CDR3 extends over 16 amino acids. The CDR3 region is CASSLPSGGLTGELFF. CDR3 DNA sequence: TGCGCCAGCAGCTTACCTAGCGGGGGGCTCACCGGGGAGCTGTTTTTT.

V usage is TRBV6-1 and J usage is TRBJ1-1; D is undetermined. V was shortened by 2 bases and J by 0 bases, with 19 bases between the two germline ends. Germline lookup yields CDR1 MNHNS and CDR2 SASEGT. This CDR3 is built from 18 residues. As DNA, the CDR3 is TGTGCCAGCAGTGAATCCCGAGGGTTCTCCCTTGTGAACACTGAAGCTTTCTTT. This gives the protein CASSESRGFSLVNTEAFF.

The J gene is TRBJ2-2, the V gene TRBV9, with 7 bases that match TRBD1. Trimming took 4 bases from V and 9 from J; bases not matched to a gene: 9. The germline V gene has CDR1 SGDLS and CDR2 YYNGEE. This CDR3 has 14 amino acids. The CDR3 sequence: CASSTWDSGWELFF. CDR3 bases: TGTGCCAGCAGCACCTGGGACAGTGGGTGGGAGCTGTTTTTT.

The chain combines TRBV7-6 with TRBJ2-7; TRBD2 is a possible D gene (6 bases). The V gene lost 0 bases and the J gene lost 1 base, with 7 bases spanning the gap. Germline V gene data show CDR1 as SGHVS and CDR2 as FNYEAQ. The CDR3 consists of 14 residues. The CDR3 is CASSLAGGSYEQYF. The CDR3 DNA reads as TGTGCCAGCAGCTTAGCAGGAGGGTCCTACGAGCAGTACTTC.

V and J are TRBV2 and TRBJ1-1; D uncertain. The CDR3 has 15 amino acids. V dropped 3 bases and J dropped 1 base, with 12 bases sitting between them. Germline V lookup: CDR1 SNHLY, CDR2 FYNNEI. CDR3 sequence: CASSEGRRANTEAFF. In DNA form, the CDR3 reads TGTGCCAGCAGTGAGGGCCGGAGGGCGAACACTGAAGCTTTCTTT.

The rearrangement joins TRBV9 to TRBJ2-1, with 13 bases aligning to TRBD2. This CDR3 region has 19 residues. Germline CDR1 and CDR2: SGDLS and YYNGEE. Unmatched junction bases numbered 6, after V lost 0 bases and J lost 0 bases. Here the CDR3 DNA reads TGTGCCAGCAGCGTAGGACTAGCGGGGGGTTATAGCTCCTACAATGAGCAGTTCTTC. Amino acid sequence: CASSVGLAGGYSSYNEQFF.

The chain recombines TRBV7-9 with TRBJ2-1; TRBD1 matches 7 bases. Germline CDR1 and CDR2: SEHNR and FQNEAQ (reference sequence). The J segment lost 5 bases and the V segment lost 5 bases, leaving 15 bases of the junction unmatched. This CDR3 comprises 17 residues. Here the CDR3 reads CASSPDSGTDKHNEQFF. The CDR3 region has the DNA TGTGCCAGCAGCCCAGACTCAGGGACAGACAAACACAATGAGCAGTTCTTC. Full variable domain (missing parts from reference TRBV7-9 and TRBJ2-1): DTGVSQNPRHKITKRGQNVTFRCDPISEHNRLYWYRQTLGQGPEFLTYFQNEAQLEKSRLLSDRFSAERPKGSFSTLEIQRTEQGDSAMYLCASSPDSGTDKHNEQFFGPGTRLTVL.

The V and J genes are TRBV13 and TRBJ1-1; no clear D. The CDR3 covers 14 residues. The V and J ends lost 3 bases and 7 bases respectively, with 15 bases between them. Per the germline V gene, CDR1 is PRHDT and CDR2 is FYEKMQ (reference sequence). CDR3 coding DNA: TGTGCCAGCAGCTTTCAGGTTCGGATAGATGAAGCTTTCTTT. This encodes CASSFQVRIDEAFF.

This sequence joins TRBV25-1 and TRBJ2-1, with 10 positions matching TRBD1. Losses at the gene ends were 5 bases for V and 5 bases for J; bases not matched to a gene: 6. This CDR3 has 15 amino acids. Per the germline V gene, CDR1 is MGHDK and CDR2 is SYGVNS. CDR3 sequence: CASSSTGTGDNEQFF. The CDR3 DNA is TGTGCCAGCAGTTCAACCGGGACAGGGGACAATGAGCAGTTCTTC.

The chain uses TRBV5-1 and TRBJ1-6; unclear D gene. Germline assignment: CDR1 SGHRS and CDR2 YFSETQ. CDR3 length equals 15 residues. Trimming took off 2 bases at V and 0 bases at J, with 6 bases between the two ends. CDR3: CASSFSSSYNSPLHF. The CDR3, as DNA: TGCGCCAGCAGCTTCTCGAGCTCCTATAATTCACCCCTCCACTTT.

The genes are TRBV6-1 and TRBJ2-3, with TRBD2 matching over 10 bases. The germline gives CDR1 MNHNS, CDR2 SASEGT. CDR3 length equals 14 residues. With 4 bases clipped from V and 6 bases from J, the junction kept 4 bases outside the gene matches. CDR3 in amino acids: CASSGLAGIDTQYF. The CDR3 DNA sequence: TGTGCCAGCAGTGGACTAGCGGGCATCGATACGCAGTATTTT.

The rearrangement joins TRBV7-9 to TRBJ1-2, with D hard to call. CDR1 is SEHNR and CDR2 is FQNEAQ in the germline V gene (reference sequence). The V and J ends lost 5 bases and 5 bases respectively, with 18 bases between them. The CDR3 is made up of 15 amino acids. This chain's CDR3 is CASSPSGGASYGYTF. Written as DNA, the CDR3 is TGTGCCAGCAGCCCTTCAGGAGGAGCCTCTTATGGCTACACCTTC.

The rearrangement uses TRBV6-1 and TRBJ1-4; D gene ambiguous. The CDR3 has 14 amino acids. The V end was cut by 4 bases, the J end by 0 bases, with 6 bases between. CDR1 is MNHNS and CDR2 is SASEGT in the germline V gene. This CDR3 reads CASSVVSTNEKLFF. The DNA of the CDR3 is TGTGCCAGCAGTGTAGTCTCAACTAATGAAAAACTGTTTTTT.

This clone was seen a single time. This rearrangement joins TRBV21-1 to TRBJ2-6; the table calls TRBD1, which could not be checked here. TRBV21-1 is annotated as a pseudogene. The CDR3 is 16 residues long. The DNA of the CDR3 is TGTGCCAGCGAGACAGGGAATGAAACTGGGGCCAACGTCCTGACTTTC. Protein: CASETGNETGANVLTF.

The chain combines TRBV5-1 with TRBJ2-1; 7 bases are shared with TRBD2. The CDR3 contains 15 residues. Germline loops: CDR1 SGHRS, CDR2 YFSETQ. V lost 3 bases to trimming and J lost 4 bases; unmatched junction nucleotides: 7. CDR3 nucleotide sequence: TGCGCCAGCAGCTGGGGGACTACCTCTTACAATGAGCAGTTCTTC. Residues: CASSWGTTSYNEQFF.

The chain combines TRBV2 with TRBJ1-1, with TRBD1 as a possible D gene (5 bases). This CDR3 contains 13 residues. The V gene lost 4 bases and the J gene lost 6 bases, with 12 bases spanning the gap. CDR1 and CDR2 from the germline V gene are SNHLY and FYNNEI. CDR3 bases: TGTGCCAGCAGTGCTCAGGTCAGGGCTGAAGCTTTCTTT. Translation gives CASSAQVRAEAFF.

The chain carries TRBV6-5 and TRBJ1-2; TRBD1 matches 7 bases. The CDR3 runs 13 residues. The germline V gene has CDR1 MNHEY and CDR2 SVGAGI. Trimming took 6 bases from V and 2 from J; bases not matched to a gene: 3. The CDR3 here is CASRPGQNYGYTF. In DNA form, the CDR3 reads TGTGCCAGCAGGCCGGGACAGAACTATGGCTACACCTTC.

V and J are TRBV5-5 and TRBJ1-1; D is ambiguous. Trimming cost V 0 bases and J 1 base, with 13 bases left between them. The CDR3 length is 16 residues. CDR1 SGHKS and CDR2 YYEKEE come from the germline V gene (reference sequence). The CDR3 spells CASSLDYLGRNTEAFF. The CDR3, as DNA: TGTGCCAGCAGCTTGGACTACCTCGGCAGGAACACTGAAGCTTTCTTT.

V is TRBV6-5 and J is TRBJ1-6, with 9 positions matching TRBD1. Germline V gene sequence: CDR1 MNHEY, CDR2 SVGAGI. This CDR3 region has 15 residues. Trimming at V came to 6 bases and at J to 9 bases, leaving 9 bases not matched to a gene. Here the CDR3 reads CASSPRGTGFSPLHF. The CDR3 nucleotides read TGTGCCAGCAGCCCACGAGGGACAGGGTTTTCACCCCTCCACTTT.

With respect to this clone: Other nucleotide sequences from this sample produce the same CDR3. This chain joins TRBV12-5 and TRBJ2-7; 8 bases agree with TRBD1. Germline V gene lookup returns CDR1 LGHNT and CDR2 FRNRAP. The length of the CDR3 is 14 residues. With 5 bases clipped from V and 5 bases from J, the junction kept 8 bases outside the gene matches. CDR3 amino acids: CASGQGGQGNEQYF. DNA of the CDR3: TGTGCTAGTGGTCAAGGCGGACAGGGAAACGAGCAGTACTTC. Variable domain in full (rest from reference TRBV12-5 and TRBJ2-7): DARVTQTPRHKVTEMGQEVTMRCQPILGHNTVFWYRQTMMQGLELLAYFRNRAPLDDSGMPKDRFSAEMPDATLATLKIQPSEPRDSAVYFCASGQGGQGNEQYFGPGTRLTVT.